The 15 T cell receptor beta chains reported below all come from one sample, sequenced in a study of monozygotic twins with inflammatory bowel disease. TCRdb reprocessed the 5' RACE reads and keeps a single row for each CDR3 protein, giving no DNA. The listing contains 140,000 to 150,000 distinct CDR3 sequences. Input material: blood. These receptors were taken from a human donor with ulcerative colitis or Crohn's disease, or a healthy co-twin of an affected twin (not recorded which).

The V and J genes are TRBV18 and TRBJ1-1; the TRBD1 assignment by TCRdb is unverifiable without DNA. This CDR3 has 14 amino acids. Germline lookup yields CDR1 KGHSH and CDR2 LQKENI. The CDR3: CASSPRTGRGEAFF. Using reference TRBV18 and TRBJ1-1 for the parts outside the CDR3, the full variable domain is NAGVMQNPRHLVRRRGQEARLRCSPMKGHSHVYWYRQLPEEGLKFMVYLQKENIIDESGMPKERFSAEFPKEGPSILRIQQVVRGDSAAYFCASSPRTGRGEAFFGQGTRLTVV.

The CDR3 loop reads CASSYSSGNTIYF. The chain carries TRBV6-6 and TRBJ1-3. Germline CDR1 is MNHNY and CDR2 is SVGAGI (reference sequence). The CDR3 totals 13 residues.

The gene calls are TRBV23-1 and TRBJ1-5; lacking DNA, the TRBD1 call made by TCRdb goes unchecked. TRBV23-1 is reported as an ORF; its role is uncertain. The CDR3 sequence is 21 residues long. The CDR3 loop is CASSSHPGQKIQWGSNQPQHF.

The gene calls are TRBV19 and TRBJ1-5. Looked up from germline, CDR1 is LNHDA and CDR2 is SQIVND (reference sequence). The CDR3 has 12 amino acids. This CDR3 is CASSILLQPQHF.

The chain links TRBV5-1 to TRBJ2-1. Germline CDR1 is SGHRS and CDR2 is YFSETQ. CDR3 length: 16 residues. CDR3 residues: CASSTDGDLSYNEQFF.

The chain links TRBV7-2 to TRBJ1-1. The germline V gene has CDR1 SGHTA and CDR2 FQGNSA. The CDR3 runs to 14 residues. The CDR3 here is CASSLRGFNTEAFF.

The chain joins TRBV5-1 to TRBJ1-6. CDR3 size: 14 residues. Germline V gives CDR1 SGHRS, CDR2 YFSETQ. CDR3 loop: CASSLGSLGSPLHF. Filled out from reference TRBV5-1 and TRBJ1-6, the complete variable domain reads KAGVTQTPRYLIKTRGQQVTLSCSPISGHRSVSWYQQTPGQGLQFLFEYFSETQRNKGNFPGRFSGRQFSNSRSEMNVSTLELGDSALYLCASSLGSLGSPLHFGNGTRLTVT.

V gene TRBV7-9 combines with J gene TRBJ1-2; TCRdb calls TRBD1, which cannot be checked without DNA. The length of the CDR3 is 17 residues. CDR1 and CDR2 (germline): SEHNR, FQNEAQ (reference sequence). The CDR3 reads CASSLEGPGSGVYGYTF.

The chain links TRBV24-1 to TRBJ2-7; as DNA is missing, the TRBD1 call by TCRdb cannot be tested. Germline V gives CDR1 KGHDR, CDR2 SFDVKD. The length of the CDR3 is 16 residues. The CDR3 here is CATSGSQDRRTYEQYF.

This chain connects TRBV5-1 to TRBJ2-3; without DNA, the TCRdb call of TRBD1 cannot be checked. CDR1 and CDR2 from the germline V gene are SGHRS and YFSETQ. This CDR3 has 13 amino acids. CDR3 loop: CASSPRTLDTQYF.

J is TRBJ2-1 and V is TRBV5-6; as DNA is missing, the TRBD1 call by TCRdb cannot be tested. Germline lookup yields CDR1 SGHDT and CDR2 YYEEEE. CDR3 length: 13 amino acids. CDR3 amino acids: CASIHNGGNEQFF.

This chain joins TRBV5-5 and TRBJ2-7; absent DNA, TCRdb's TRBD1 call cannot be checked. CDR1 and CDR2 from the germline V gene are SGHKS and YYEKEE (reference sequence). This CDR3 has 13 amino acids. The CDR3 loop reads CASSLGTEGEQYF.

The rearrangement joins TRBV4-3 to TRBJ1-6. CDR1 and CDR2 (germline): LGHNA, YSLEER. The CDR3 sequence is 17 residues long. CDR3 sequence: CASSQEPGRPESGPLHF.

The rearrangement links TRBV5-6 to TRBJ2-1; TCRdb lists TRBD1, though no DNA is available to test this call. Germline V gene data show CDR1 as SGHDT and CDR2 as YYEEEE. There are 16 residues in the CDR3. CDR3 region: CASSLLRAYEGNEQFF. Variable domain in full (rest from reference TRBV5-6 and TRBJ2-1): DAGVTQSPTHLIKTRGQQVTLRCSPKSGHDTVSWYQQALGQGPQFIFQYYEEEERQRGNFPDRFSGHQFPNYSSELNVNALLLGDSALYLCASSLLRAYEGNEQFFGPGTRLTVL.

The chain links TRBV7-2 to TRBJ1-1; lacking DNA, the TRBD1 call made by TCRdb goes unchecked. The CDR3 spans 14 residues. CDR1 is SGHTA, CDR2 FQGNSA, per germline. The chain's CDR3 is CASSVGQGHTEAFF.